The 21 T cell receptor beta chains in this list originate from one sample, sequenced in a study of CD8 T cells in Susac syndrome. It was with random hexamers that roughly 0.5 to 1 ug RNA was reverse transcribed. MiXCR, run by TCRdb on the immunoSEQ multiplex PCR reads, gives a single entry per CDR3 protein. The sample has around 190,000 distinct CDR3 sequences; approximately 95% are singletons. Material: CD8+ T cells from PBMCs. Receptor source: a human donor with multiple sclerosis.

This sequence joins TRBV4-2 and TRBJ2-1, with 11 bases fitting TRBD2. Germline V gene lookup returns CDR1 LGHNA and CDR2 YNFKEQ. The CDR3 runs to 17 residues. The trim removed 0 bases at V and 5 bases at J, leaving 6 bases unmatched. CDR3 nucleotide sequence: TGTGCCAGCAGCCAAGATCACTTTAGCGGGGGGGACAATGAGCAGTTCTTC. Protein sequence: CASSQDHFSGGDNEQFF.

J is TRBJ2-1 and V is TRBV20-1; 8 positions match TRBD2. CDR1 and CDR2 (germline): DFQATT, SNEGSKA (reference sequence). The ends lost 3 bases at V and 7 bases at J; junction bases unmatched: 14. The CDR3 covers 16 residues. The CDR3 nucleotides read TGCAGTGCTAGCCCTAGTTTGAGCGGGAGAGGGAATGAGCAGTTCTTC. This sequence encodes CSASPSLSGRGNEQFF.

J is TRBJ2-7 and V is TRBV11-2; possible D gene TRBD2, 5 bases. Per germline, CDR1 SGHAT and CDR2 FQNNGV. Deletions cut 8 bases from V and 0 bases from J, with 8 bases between. The CDR3 is 12 residues long. The CDR3 here is CASESGSYEQYF. The CDR3 coding sequence is TGTGCCAGCGAAAGCGGCTCCTACGAGCAGTACTTC.

The chain is built from TRBV27 and TRBJ2-1, with 8 nucleotides matching TRBD2. Per the germline V gene, CDR1 is MNHEY and CDR2 is SMNVEV (reference sequence). The CDR3 totals 13 residues. The junction had 9 bases not matched to a gene; V was cut back by 7 bases and J by 10 bases. CDR3 sequence reads: CASTPRGGREQFF. The CDR3, as DNA: TGTGCCAGCACCCCCCGGGGGGGCAGGGAGCAGTTCTTC.

The rearrangement joins TRBV5-1 to TRBJ1-2; perhaps TRBD1 as D (5 bases). CDR1 and CDR2 from the germline V gene are SGHRS and YFSETQ. V was pared by 0 bases and J by 0 bases, with 12 bases between. CDR3 length equals 16 residues. The CDR3, as DNA: TGCGCCAGCAGCTTGGCCGGCGACAGCCCTAACTATGGCTACACCTTC. It is translated as CASSLAGDSPNYGYTF. The variable domain in full, with the rest retrieved from reference TRBV5-1 and TRBJ1-2, is KAGVTQTPRYLIKTRGQQVTLSCSPISGHRSVSWYQQTPGQGLQFLFEYFSETQRNKGNFPGRFSGRQFSNSRSEMNVSTLELGDSALYLCASSLAGDSPNYGYTFGSGTRLTVV.

The gene calls are TRBV14 and TRBJ2-7; no firm D call. V lost 0 bases and J 5 bases, leaving 5 bases between the germline ends. The germline gives CDR1 SGHDN, CDR2 FVKESK. The length of the CDR3 is 12 residues. CDR3 DNA: TGTGCCAGCAGCCAAGATTTCCACGAGCAGTACTTC. It translates to CASSQDFHEQYF.

The chain recombines TRBV20-1 with TRBJ2-7, with 10 bases aligning to TRBD2. The CDR3 contains 14 residues. CDR1 is DFQATT and CDR2 is SNEGSKA in the germline V gene (reference sequence). The V and J ends lost 5 bases and 2 bases, in that order; junction bases with no gene match: 6. In DNA, the CDR3 is TGCAGTGCTCTGTCACTAGCGGGGACCTACGAGCAGTACTTC. Translating gives CSALSLAGTYEQYF.

The rearrangement uses TRBV5-4 and TRBJ2-3; TRBD2 is a possible D gene (5 bases). The CDR3 runs to 15 residues. Trimming stripped 4 bases from V and 2 bases from J, with 14 bases between. Germline V CDR1 and CDR2: SGHNT, YYREEE (reference sequence). Written as DNA, the CDR3 is TGTGCCAGCAGCCGAGGGCCCAGCGACACAGATACGCAGTATTTT. Residues: CASSRGPSDTDTQYF. The full variable domain, rest sourced from reference TRBV5-4 and TRBJ2-3, is ETGVTQSPTHLIKTRGQQVTLRCSSQSGHNTVSWYQQALGQGPQFIFQYYREEENGRGNFPPRFSGLQFPNYSSELNVNALELDDSALYLCASSRGPSDTDTQYFGPGTRLTVL.

The chain has TRBV27 and TRBJ2-5; 7 bases agree with TRBD1. The germline gives CDR1 MNHEY, CDR2 SMNVEV (reference sequence). The CDR3 has 15 residues. With V trimmed by 6 bases and J by 2 bases, 9 bases remained unmatched. The CDR3 sequence: CASRMTGRPQETQYF. CDR3 in DNA: TGTGCCAGCAGAATGACAGGGCGTCCTCAAGAGACCCAGTACTTC.

This clonotype appeared once. This chain uses TRBV3-1 with TRBJ1-2; D is possibly TRBD1 (5 bases). The CDR3 is 16 amino acids. CDR1 is LGHDT and CDR2 is YNNKEL in the germline V gene (reference sequence). V lost 0 bases to trimming and J lost 4 bases, with 15 bases between them. This CDR3 is CASSQESVGRAYGYTF. As DNA, the CDR3 is TGTGCCAGCAGCCAAGAATCGGTCGGCAGGGCCTATGGCTACACCTTC. The full variable domain, in which reference TRBV3-1 and TRBJ1-2 provide the parts outside the CDR3, is DTAVSQTPKYLVTQMGNDKSIKCEQNLGHDTMYWYKQDSKKFLKIMFSYNNKELIINETVPNRFSPKSPDKAHLNLHINSLELGDSAVYFCASSQESVGRAYGYTFGSGTRLTVV.

This clonotype was counted once. The junction does not match germline at one end; this may be a read error. The rearrangement links TRBV7-9 to TRBJ2-7; the D gene is possibly TRBD1 (6 bases). Germline CDR1 is SEHNR and CDR2 is FQNEAQ (reference sequence). The CDR3 sequence is 14 residues long. The CDR3, as DNA: TGTGCCACCAGCGAACCAGGTACAGGGTACGAGCAGTACTTC. Protein product: CATSEPGTGYEQYF.

The rearrangement joins TRBV7-9 to TRBJ1-2; maybe TRBD1 (5 bases). The CDR3 runs to 15 residues. Germline V CDR1 and CDR2: SEHNR, FQNEAQ (reference sequence). The V gene lost 4 bases and the J gene lost 0 bases, with 12 bases spanning the gap. The DNA for the CDR3 is TGTGCCAGCAGCTACCCGGGGGGGGCTAACTATGGCTACACCTTC. Protein sequence: CASSYPGGANYGYTF.

The CDR3 spells CASNDENQETQYF. CDR3 sequence (DNA): TGTGCCAGCAATGACGAGAACCAAGAGACCCAGTACTTC. The genes are TRBV2 and TRBJ2-5; D uncertain. This CDR3 has 13 residues. Germline V CDR1 and CDR2: SNHLY, FYNNEI. Trimming shortened V by 7 bases and J by 0 bases, and 9 bases separated the two germline ends.

This clonotype has just one count. The genes are TRBV20-1 and TRBJ2-5; D uncertain. Trimming pared 6 bases from V and 1 base from J, leaving 9 bases between. The CDR3 extends over 12 amino acids. Germline lookup yields CDR1 DFQATT and CDR2 SNEGSKA (reference sequence). The CDR3 protein is CSARNVQETQYF. DNA for the CDR3: TGCAGTGCCAGGAATGTCCAAGAGACCCAGTACTTC.

This chain connects TRBV12-3 or TRBV12-4 to TRBJ2-1; possible D gene TRBD2, 7 bases. This CDR3 spans 15 amino acids. V was shortened by 7 bases and J by 9 bases, with 22 bases between the two germline ends. The CDR3 DNA reads as TGTGCCAGCAACCCCGTGGGGGGGCGATTAGGTGAGCAGTTCTTC. Amino acid sequence: CASNPVGGRLGEQFF.

The genes are TRBV28 and TRBJ2-1, with 12 bases matching TRBD2. The CDR3 length is 14 residues. V lost 8 bases, J lost 5 bases, and 4 bases stayed unmatched. CDR1 is MDHEN, CDR2 SYDVKM, per germline. Here the CDR3 reads CASQLAGGDNEQFF. The CDR3 DNA sequence: TGTGCCAGCCAGCTAGCGGGAGGGGACAATGAGCAGTTCTTC. Full variable domain (outside the CDR3, taken from reference TRBV28 and TRBJ2-1): DVKVTQSSRYLVKRTGEKVFLECVQDMDHENMFWYRQDPGLGLRLIYFSYDVKMKEKGDIPEGYSVSREKKERFSLILESASTNQTSMYLCASQLAGGDNEQFFGPGTRLTVL.

The rearrangement uses TRBV27 and TRBJ2-7; perhaps TRBD1 as D (5 bases). CDR3 length equals 16 residues. The germline V gene has CDR1 MNHEY and CDR2 SMNVEV (reference sequence). V lost 1 base and J lost 0, with 13 bases in between. CDR3 sequence (DNA): TGTGCCAGCAGTTTATTTGGGGCGGATAGCTCCTACGAGCAGTACTTC. Translation gives CASSLFGADSSYEQYF.

DNA for the CDR3: TGTGCCAGCAGCTCACTAGCGGGGGGACGCCTGAGGAACGAGCAGTACTTC. This translates into CASSSLAGGRLRNEQYF. This chain uses TRBV27 with TRBJ2-7, with TRBD2 matching over 12 bases. Germline V gene data show CDR1 as MNHEY and CDR2 as SMNVEV (reference sequence). CDR3 length: 17 residues. V dropped 6 bases and J dropped 5; count of bases not matched to a gene: 14.

The chain combines TRBV10-3 with TRBJ2-1; TRBD2 agrees at 9 bases. V lost 4 bases and J lost 3; bases outside the gene matches: 1. The CDR3 totals 14 residues. Germline loops: CDR1 ENHRY, CDR2 SYGVKD. The CDR3 sequence: CAISVSGSYNEQFF. The CDR3 DNA reads TGTGCCATCAGTGTTAGCGGGAGCTACAATGAGCAGTTCTTC.

The J gene is TRBJ1-2, the V gene TRBV7-9, with TRBD1 matching 9 bases. The germline CDR1 and CDR2 sequences are SEHNR and FQNEAQ (reference sequence). The CDR3 covers 15 residues. The trim removed 5 bases at V and 4 bases at J, leaving 8 bases unmatched. CDR3 in amino acids: CASSPPGQGGYGYTF. For the CDR3, the DNA is TGTGCCAGCAGCCCGCCGGGACAGGGAGGCTATGGCTACACCTTC. Full variable domain (missing parts from reference TRBV7-9 and TRBJ1-2): DTGVSQNPRHKITKRGQNVTFRCDPISEHNRLYWYRQTLGQGPEFLTYFQNEAQLEKSRLLSDRFSAERPKGSFSTLEIQRTEQGDSAMYLCASSPPGQGGYGYTFGSGTRLTVV.

The DNA for the CDR3 is TGTGCCAGCACCCCCGGGAGGCGCTCCTACAATGAGCAGTTCTTC. Amino acids: CASTPGRRSYNEQFF. V usage is TRBV28 and J usage is TRBJ2-1; 7 bases line up with TRBD2. There are 15 residues in the CDR3. Germline CDR1 MDHEN, CDR2 SYDVKM. The ends lost 7 bases at V and 0 bases at J; junction bases unmatched: 6.